This entry features one T cell receptor beta chain sequence. The data originate from a study of regulatory T cells in long-lasting Graves disease. Across the study: Graves' patients, newly diagnosed, had taken antithyroid drugs under 3 months.

To make TCR beta libraries, researchers used iRepertoire HTBI primers and Arm-PCR of CDR3 regions. TCRdb fed the multiplex PCR reads into MiXCR, producing one record per CDR3 protein. The data contain roughly 400,000 distinct CDR3 sequences, approximately 16% of them singletons. Time point indicated: newly diagnosed GD, antithyroid drugs for less than 3 months. RNA extracted from PBMCs served as the sequencing template. This sample also belongs to another study, concerning T cells in Graves' hyperthyroidism and ophthalmopathy. That work states: Clinical symptoms, serum thyroxine, TRAb, thyroid ultrasound and orbital computed tomography established diagnosis. The primer set for the first-round RT-PCR of the TCR CDR3 was HTBI.

The clonotype originates from a middle-aged woman with Graves disease. The sample in question was peripheral blood mononuclear cells (PBMCs), obtained at new diagnosis, from a patient treated with antithyroid drugs.

Here the CDR3 DNA reads TGCGCCAGCAGCCGAAACGGACAGGATAGCTCTGGGGCCAACGTCCTGACTTTC. Amino acid sequence: CASSRNGQDSSGANVLTF. This chain uses TRBV5-1 with TRBJ2-6, with 7 bases identical to TRBD1. Germline CDR1 SGHRS, CDR2 YFSETQ. V shed 4 bases and J 0 bases; nucleotides not matched to a gene: 10. CDR3 length: 18 residues.